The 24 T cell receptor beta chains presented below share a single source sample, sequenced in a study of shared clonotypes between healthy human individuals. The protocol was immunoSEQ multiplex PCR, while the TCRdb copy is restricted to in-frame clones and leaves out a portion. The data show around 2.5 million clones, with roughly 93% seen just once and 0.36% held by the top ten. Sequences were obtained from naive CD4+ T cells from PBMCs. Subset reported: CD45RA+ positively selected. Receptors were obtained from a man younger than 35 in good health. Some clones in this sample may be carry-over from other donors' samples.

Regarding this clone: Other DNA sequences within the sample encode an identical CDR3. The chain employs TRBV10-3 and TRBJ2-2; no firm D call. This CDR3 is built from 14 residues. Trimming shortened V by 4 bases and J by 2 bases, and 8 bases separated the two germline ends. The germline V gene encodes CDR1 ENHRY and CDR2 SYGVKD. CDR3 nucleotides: TGTGCCATCAGTGGATCAGCAAACACCGGGGAGCTGTTTTTT. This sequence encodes CAISGSANTGELFF.

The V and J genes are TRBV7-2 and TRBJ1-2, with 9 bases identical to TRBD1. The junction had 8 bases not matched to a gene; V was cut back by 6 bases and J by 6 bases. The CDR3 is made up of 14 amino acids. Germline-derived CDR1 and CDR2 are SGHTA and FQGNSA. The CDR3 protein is CASRQDRGRDGYTF. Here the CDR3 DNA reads TGTGCCAGCAGACAGGACAGGGGTCGGGATGGCTACACCTTC.

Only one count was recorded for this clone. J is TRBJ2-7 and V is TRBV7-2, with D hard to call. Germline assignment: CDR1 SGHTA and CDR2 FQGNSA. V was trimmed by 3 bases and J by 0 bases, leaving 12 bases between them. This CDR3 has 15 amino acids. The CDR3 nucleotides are TGTGCCAGCAGCTTCGGACGTTTCCCCTCCTACGAGCAGTACTTC. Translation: CASSFGRFPSYEQYF.

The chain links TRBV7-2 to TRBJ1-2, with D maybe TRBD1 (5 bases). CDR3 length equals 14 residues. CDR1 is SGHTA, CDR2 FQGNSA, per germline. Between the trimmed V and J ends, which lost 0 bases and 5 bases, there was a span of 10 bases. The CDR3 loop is CASSLAPGRYGYTF. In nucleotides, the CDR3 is TGTGCCAGCAGCTTAGCCCCAGGGCGTTATGGCTACACCTTC.

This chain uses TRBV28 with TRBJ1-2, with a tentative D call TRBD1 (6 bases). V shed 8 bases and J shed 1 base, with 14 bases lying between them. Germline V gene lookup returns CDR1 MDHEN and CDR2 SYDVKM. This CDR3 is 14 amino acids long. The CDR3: CASGAYRDNYGYTF. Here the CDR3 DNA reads TGTGCCAGCGGAGCATACAGGGATAACTATGGCTACACCTTC.

This CDR3 reads CASSLEGHSNQPQHF. CDR3 DNA: TGTGCCAGCAGCTTGGAAGGGCATAGCAATCAGCCCCAGCATTTT. The chain recombines TRBV5-5 with TRBJ1-5; D ambiguous. Trimming pared 0 bases from V and 0 bases from J, leaving 7 bases between. This CDR3 has 15 residues. In germline, CDR1 is SGHKS, CDR2 YYEKEE (reference sequence).

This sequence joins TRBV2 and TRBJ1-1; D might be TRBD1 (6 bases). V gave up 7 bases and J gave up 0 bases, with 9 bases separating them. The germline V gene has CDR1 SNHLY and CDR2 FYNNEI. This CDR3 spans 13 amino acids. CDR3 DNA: TGTGCCAGCAAGGGGGGGATGAACACTGAAGCTTTCTTT. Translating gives CASKGGMNTEAFF.

The DNA of the CDR3 is TGCGCCAGCAGCTTGGTATTGGCGGGAGGGGGCAATGAGCAGTTCTTC. Protein product: CASSLVLAGGGNEQFF. This chain links TRBV5-1 with TRBJ2-1; the match to TRBD2 covers 9 bases. V shed 0 bases and J 6 bases; nucleotides not matched to a gene: 7. The CDR3 length is 16 residues. Germline values: CDR1 SGHRS, CDR2 YFSETQ.

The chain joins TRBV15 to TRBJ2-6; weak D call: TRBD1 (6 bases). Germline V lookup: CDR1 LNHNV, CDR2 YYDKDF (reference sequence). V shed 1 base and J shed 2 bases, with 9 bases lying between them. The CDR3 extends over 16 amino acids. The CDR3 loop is CATSRASGAGANVLTF. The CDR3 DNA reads TGTGCCACCAGCAGAGCCTCAGGGGCTGGGGCCAACGTCCTGACTTTC. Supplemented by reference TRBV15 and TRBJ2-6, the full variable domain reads DAMVIQNPRYQVTQFGKPVTLSCSQTLNHNVMYWYQQKSSQAPKLLFHYYDKDFNNEADTPDNFQSRRPNTSFCFLDIRSPGLGDTAMYLCATSRASGAGANVLTFGAGSRLTVL.

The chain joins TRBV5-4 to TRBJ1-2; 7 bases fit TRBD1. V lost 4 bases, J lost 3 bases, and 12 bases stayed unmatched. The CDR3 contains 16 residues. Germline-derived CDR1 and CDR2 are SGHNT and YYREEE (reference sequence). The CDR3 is CASSQPTRDRDYGYTF. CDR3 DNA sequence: TGTGCCAGCAGCCAACCTACCCGGGACAGAGACTATGGCTACACCTTC.

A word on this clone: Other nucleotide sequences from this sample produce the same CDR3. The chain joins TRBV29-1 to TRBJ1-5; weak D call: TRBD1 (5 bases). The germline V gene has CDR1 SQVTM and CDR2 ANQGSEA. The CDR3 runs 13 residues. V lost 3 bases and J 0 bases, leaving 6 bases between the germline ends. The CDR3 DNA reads TGCAGCGTTGAGACAGCTAGCAATCAGCCCCAGCATTTT. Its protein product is CSVETASNQPQHF.

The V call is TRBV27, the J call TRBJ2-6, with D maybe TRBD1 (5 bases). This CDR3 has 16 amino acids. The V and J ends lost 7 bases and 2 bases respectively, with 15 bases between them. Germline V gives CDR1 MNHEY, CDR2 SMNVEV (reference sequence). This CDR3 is CASTSWGLPGANVLTF. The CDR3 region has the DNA TGTGCCAGCACTTCCTGGGGCCTCCCTGGGGCCAACGTCCTGACTTTC.

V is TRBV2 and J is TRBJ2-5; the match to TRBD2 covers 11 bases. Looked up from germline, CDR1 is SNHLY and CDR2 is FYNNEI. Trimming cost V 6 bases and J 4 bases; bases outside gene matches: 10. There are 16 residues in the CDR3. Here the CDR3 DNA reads TGTGCCAGCAGCTTACCACTAGCGGGAGTGGGAGAGACCCAGTACTTC. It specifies CASSLPLAGVGETQYF.

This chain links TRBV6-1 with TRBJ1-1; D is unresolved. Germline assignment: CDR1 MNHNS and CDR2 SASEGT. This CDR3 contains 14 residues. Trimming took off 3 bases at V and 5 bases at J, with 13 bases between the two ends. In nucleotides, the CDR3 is TGTGCCAGCAGTGAGAGGACGTTGGGGACTGAAGCTTTCTTT. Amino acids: CASSERTLGTEAFF.

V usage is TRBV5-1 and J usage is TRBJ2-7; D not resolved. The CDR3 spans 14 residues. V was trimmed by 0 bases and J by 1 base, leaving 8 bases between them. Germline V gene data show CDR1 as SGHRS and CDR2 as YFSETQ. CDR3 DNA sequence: TGCGCCAGCAGCTTGGATGTAGGATCCTACGAGCAGTACTTC. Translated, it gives CASSLDVGSYEQYF.

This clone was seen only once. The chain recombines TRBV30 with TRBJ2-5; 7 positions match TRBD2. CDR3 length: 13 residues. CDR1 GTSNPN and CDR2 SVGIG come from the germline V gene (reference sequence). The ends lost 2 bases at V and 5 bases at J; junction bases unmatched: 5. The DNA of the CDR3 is TGTGCCTGGAGTCTTTGGGGGGGGGAGACCCAGTACTTC. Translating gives CAWSLWGGETQYF.

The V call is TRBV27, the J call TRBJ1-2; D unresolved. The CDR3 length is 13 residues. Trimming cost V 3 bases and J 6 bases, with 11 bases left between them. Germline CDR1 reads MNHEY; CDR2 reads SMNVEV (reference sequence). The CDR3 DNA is TGTGCCAGCAGTTTTAGTAGCCGGGATGGCTACACCTTC. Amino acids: CASSFSSRDGYTF.

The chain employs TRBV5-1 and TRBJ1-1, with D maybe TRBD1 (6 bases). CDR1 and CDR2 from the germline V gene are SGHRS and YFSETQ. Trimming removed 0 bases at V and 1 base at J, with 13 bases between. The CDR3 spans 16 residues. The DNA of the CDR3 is TGCGCCAGCAGCTTGGAATTAAGGGGGTCGAACACTGAAGCTTTCTTT. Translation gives CASSLELRGSNTEAFF.

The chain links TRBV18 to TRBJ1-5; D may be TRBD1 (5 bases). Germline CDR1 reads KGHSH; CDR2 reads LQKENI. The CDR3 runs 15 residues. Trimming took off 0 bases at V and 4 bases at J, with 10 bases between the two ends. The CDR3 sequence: CASSPPNGANQPQHF. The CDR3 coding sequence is TGTGCCAGCTCACCACCGAACGGGGCAAATCAGCCCCAGCATTTT.

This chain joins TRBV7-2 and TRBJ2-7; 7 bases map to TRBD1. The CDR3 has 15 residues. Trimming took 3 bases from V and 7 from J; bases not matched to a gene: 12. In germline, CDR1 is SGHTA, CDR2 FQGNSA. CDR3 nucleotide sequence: TGTGCCAGCAGCTTGCGGACAGGCCCCCCTGATGAGCAGTACTTC. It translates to CASSLRTGPPDEQYF. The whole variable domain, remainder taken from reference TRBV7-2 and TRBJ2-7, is GAGVSQSPSNKVTEKGKDVELRCDPISGHTALYWYRQSLGQGLEFLIYFQGNSAPDKSGLPSDRFSAERTGGSVSTLTIQRTQQEDSAVYLCASSLRTGPPDEQYFGPGTRLTVT.

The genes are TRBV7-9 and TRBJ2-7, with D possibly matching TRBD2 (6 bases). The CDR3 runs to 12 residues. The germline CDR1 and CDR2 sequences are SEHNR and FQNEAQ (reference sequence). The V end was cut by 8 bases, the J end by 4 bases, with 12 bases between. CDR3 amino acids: CASARESYEQYF. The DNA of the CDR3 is TGTGCCAGCGCACGGGAGTCATACGAGCAGTACTTC.

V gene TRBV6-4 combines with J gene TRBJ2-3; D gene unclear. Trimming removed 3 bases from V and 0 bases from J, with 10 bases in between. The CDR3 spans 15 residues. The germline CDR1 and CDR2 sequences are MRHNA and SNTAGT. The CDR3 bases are TGTGCCAGCAGTGAACTCCCCACTAGCACAGATACGCAGTATTTT. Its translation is CASSELPTSTDTQYF.

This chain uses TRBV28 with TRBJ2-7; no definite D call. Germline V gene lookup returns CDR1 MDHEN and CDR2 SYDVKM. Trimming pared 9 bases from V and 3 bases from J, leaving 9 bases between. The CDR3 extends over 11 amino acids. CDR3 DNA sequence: TGTGCCAGTCACAACTTCTACGAGCAGTACTTC. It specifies CASHNFYEQYF.

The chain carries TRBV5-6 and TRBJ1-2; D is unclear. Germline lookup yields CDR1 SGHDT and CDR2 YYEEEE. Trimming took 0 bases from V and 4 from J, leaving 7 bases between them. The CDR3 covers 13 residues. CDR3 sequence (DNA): TGTGCCAGCAGCTTGGGCAGGCCCTATGGCTACACCTTC. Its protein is CASSLGRPYGYTF.